Presented here are 28 T cell receptor beta chains from one specimen sequenced in a study of T cells in Graves' hyperthyroidism and ophthalmopathy. From RNA transcripts, TCR beta CDR3 regions were amplified. Using the HTBI primer set, a first-round RT-PCR was run on the TCR CDR3. TCRdb ran MiXCR on the multiplex PCR reads and lists one entry per CDR3 protein. The sample records 600,000 to 850,000 distinct CDR3 sequences, 18% being singletons. Input material: blood. The source is a woman aged 45-59 years with Graves' hyperthyroidism that later progressed to Graves' ophthalmopathy.

In this sample, this clonotype turned up many times. The CDR3 DNA reads as TGTGCCAGCAGTTACTCCCCGGGACAGGGGTCTTGGGAGCAGTACTTC. Encoded protein: CASSYSPGQGSWEQYF. This rearrangement joins TRBV6-5 to TRBJ2-7; 10 bases are shared with TRBD1. The V and J ends lost 0 bases and 7 bases, in that order; junction bases with no gene match: 9. The CDR3 has 16 residues. The germline gives CDR1 MNHEY, CDR2 SVGAGI.

This clonotype showed up many times. V and J are TRBV19 and TRBJ1-5; TRBD1 agrees at 11 bases. The CDR3 is 15 amino acids. Germline values: CDR1 LNHDA, CDR2 SQIVND (reference sequence). The V and J ends lost 7 bases and 3 bases, in that order; junction bases with no gene match: 5. The CDR3 coding sequence is TGTGCCAGTACTAGGGACAGGGGGATCAATCAGCCCCAGCATTTT. It specifies CASTRDRGINQPQHF.

In regard to this clonotype: Compared with germline, one end of the junction differs, possibly owing to a read error. The J gene is TRBJ1-1, the V gene TRBV27; 9 bases align to TRBD1. This CDR3 spans 16 amino acids. Germline V gene lookup returns CDR1 MNHEY and CDR2 SMNVEV (reference sequence). CDR3 loop: CASSLQIGQGNTKAFF. CDR3 nucleotide sequence: TGTGCCAGCAGTTTACAGATTGGACAGGGGAACACTAAAGCTTTCTTT.

This clonotype was seen a handful of times. V usage is TRBV5-1 and J usage is TRBJ1-1; a possible D gene is TRBD1 (6 bases). This CDR3 spans 13 amino acids. Trimming took 4 bases from V and 8 from J, leaving 15 bases between them. Germline CDR1 is SGHRS and CDR2 is YFSETQ. As DNA, the CDR3 is TGCGCCAGCAGCAGGGGGGGACACCGAGAAGCTTTCTTT. It encodes CASSRGGHREAFF.

This clonotype was counted a few times. The rearrangement joins TRBV10-3 to TRBJ2-5; weak D call: TRBD2 (5 bases). The CDR3 consists of 13 residues. Trimming stripped 5 bases from V and 2 bases from J, with 9 bases between. Germline-derived CDR1 and CDR2 are ENHRY and SYGVKD. The CDR3 DNA is TGTGCCATCAGTACAGCGGATCAAGAGACCCAGTACTTC. Translating gives CAISTADQETQYF.

This clonotype occurred many times. The chain employs TRBV12-3 or TRBV12-4 and TRBJ1-5; tentative D call: TRBD1 (5 bases). V was shortened by 5 bases and J by 0 bases, with 11 bases between the two germline ends. This CDR3 is 15 amino acids long. The CDR3 reads CASSPGPYSNQPQHF. In DNA, the CDR3 is TGTGCCAGCAGTCCGGGACCGTATAGCAATCAGCCCCAGCATTTT.

The chain joins TRBV15 to TRBJ1-2; a weak D match, TRBD1 (5 bases). The germline V gene encodes CDR1 LNHNV and CDR2 YYDKDF (reference sequence). This CDR3 contains 15 residues. Trimming took off 5 bases at V and 4 bases at J, with 17 bases between the two ends. CDR3 protein: CATSGGWDDVYGYTF. As DNA, the CDR3 is TGTGCCACCAGCGGTGGATGGGACGACGTCTATGGCTACACCTTC.

The V gene is TRBV4-1, the J gene TRBJ2-7, with 9 bases fitting TRBD2. The CDR3 loop spans 16 amino acids. From germline, CDR1 is MGHRA and CDR2 YSYEKL. Germline trimming cut 2 bases from V and 7 bases from J; bases unmatched to any gene: 12. DNA for the CDR3: TGCGCCAGCAGCCAACGGGCTAGCGGGGAGGAAGGGGAGCAGTACTTC. Protein sequence: CASSQRASGEEGEQYF.

This clonotype was observed at least ten times. This rearrangement joins TRBV18 to TRBJ1-6; no clear D gene. Trimming shortened V by 3 bases and J by 10 bases, and 13 bases separated the two germline ends. CDR3 length: 14 amino acids. Looked up from germline, CDR1 is KGHSH and CDR2 is LQKENI. CDR3 residues: CASSPERDWSPLHF. CDR3 coding DNA: TGTGCCAGCTCACCGGAGCGGGATTGGTCACCCCTCCACTTT.

This sequence joins TRBV19 and TRBJ2-1; D not certain. With 3 bases removed from V and 2 bases from J, the gap between germline ends came to 11 bases. The germline V gene has CDR1 LNHDA and CDR2 SQIVND (reference sequence). The CDR3 runs to 15 residues. CDR3 in DNA: TGTGCCAGTAGTATCGACGACACCCCCTACAATGAGCAGTTCTTC. Its translation is CASSIDDTPYNEQFF. The whole variable domain, filled in from reference TRBV19 and TRBJ2-1, reads DGGITQSPKYLFRKEGQNVTLSCEQNLNHDAMYWYRQDPGQGLRLIYYSQIVNDFQKGDIAEGYSVSREKKESFPLTVTSAQKNPTAFYLCASSIDDTPYNEQFFGPGTRLTVL.

This clonotype was seen many times. The V and J genes are TRBV3-1 and TRBJ2-2; D is unclear. V lost 4 bases to trimming and J lost 3 bases, with 3 bases between them. This CDR3 region has 12 residues. Per the germline V gene, CDR1 is LGHDT and CDR2 is YNNKEL (reference sequence). This CDR3 is CASSPDTGELFF. CDR3 nucleotides: TGTGCCAGCAGCCCTGACACCGGGGAGCTGTTTTTT.

This clonotype was detected once. J is TRBJ1-4 and V is TRBV6-2 or TRBV6-3, with 8 bases that match TRBD1. The CDR3 runs 17 residues. Losses at the gene ends were 6 bases for V and 3 bases for J; bases not matched to a gene: 12. Looked up from germline, CDR1 is MNHEY and CDR2 is SVGEGT. CDR3 region: CASRTGTGSYSNEKLFF. CDR3 DNA: TGTGCCAGCAGAACCGGGACAGGATCTTATTCTAATGAAAAACTGTTTTTT.

This clonotype came up many times. The V gene is TRBV12-5, the J gene TRBJ1-5, with a possible D match to TRBD1 (5 bases). There are 17 residues in the CDR3. Germline V gene sequence: CDR1 LGHNT, CDR2 FRNRAP. V was clipped by 0 bases and J by 3 bases, with 15 bases between them. CDR3 amino acids: CASGLVVDAGLNQPQHF. The CDR3 DNA is TGTGCTAGTGGTTTGGTGGTCGACGCGGGACTCAATCAGCCCCAGCATTTT.

The chain uses TRBV27 and TRBJ2-3; 14 nucleotides line up with TRBD2. This CDR3 has 18 residues. Germline trimming cut 1 base from V and 3 bases from J; bases unmatched to any gene: 6. The germline V gene has CDR1 MNHEY and CDR2 SMNVEV (reference sequence). CDR3 loop: CASSLWTSGGRGTDTQYF. CDR3 in DNA: TGTGCCAGCAGTTTATGGACTAGCGGGGGGAGAGGTACAGATACGCAGTATTTT.

In its sample, this clonotype was seen many times. The V gene is TRBV7-2, the J gene TRBJ1-4; 10 positions agree with TRBD1. Germline V gene sequence: CDR1 SGHTA, CDR2 FQGNSA. The V segment lost 4 bases and the J segment 8 bases; nucleotides outside the gene matches: 7. CDR3 size: 15 residues. The CDR3 DNA reads TGTGCCAGCAGCTCCCTGACAGGGGGCAGGGAAAAACTGTTTTTT. Translating gives CASSSLTGGREKLFF. The variable domain in full, with the rest retrieved from reference TRBV7-2 and TRBJ1-4, is GAGVSQSPSNKVTEKGKDVELRCDPISGHTALYWYRQSLGQGLEFLIYFQGNSAPDKSGLPSDRFSAERTGGSVSTLTIQRTQQEDSAVYLCASSSLTGGREKLFFGSGTQLSVL.

The chain is built from TRBV9 and TRBJ2-1, with D possibly being TRBD1 or TRBD2 (5 bases each). CDR1 and CDR2 from the germline V gene are SGDLS and YYNGEE. The CDR3 spans 12 residues. Between the trimmed V and J ends, which lost 0 bases and 10 bases, there was a span of 8 bases. CDR3 in amino acids: CASSVVGREQFF. The CDR3 nucleotides read TGTGCCAGCAGCGTAGTGGGACGCGAGCAGTTCTTC.

This clonotype was seen ten or more times. The V and J genes are TRBV13 and TRBJ2-7, with a weak D call TRBD1 (6 bases). This CDR3 comprises 15 residues. Trimming cost V 5 bases and J 7 bases, with 21 bases left between them. The V gene's germline CDR1 is PRHDT and CDR2 FYEKMQ (reference sequence). This CDR3 reads CASSSSGTLQREQYF. The CDR3 DNA reads TGTGCCAGCAGCAGTTCCGGGACACTTCAACGGGAGCAGTACTTC. Looking up the rest from reference TRBV13 and TRBJ2-7 gives the full variable domain: AAGVIQSPRHLIKEKRETATLKCYPIPRHDTVYWYQQGPGQDPQFLISFYEKMQSDKGSIPDRFSAQQFSDYHSELNMSSLELGDSALYFCASSSSGTLQREQYFGPGTRLTVT.

In nucleotides, the CDR3 is TGTGCCAGCAGTGCAGGGACAGCGAACCCATATGGCTACACCTTC. Amino acid sequence: CASSAGTANPYGYTF. The rearrangement uses TRBV6-1 and TRBJ1-2; 7 bases map to TRBD1. The V gene end was trimmed by 4 bases and the J gene end by 5 bases; junction bases not matched to a gene: 10. Germline lookup yields CDR1 MNHNS and CDR2 SASEGT. This CDR3 region has 15 residues.

This chain links TRBV9 with TRBJ2-2; D unclear. The germline V and J ends were trimmed by 0 bases and 6 bases, with 9 bases remaining between them. Germline V gives CDR1 SGDLS, CDR2 YYNGEE. The CDR3 spans 14 residues. CDR3 DNA sequence: TGTGCCAGCAGCGTAGGTGTGAGCTCCGGGGAGCTGTTTTTT. Amino acids: CASSVGVSSGELFF.

V is TRBV19 and J is TRBJ1-5; the match to TRBD1 covers 8 bases. Germline CDR1 LNHDA, CDR2 SQIVND (reference sequence). J gave up 1 base and V 4 bases, and 9 bases lay outside the gene matches. This CDR3 has 17 residues. The CDR3 loop is CASSKGPTGVSNQPQHF. Here the CDR3 DNA reads TGTGCCAGTAGTAAGGGCCCGACAGGGGTGAGCAATCAGCCCCAGCATTTT.

This clonotype appeared many times. The rearrangement links TRBV5-4 to TRBJ2-1; the D gene is possibly TRBD1 (5 bases). The CDR3 loop spans 13 amino acids. Deletions cut 1 base from V and 6 bases from J, with 8 bases between. Looked up from germline, CDR1 is SGHNT and CDR2 is YYREEE (reference sequence). The CDR3, as DNA: TGTGCCAGCAGCTTGAGGGGTAGCAATGAGCAGTTCTTC. It yields the protein CASSLRGSNEQFF.

This rearrangement joins TRBV9 to TRBJ2-7, with D perhaps matching TRBD2 (5 bases). CDR3 length: 14 residues. In germline, CDR1 is SGDLS, CDR2 YYNGEE. V lost 1 base and J 0 bases, leaving 8 bases between the germline ends. CDR3 coding DNA: TGTGCCAGCAGCGTATCAGGAGGCTCCTACGAGCAGTACTTC. Translation: CASSVSGGSYEQYF.

This clonotype appeared a few times. V and J are TRBV30 and TRBJ2-3; tentative D call: TRBD2 (5 bases). Germline loops: CDR1 GTSNPN, CDR2 SVGIG (reference sequence). Between the trimmed V and J ends, which lost 2 bases and 10 bases, there was a span of 16 bases. The CDR3 runs to 13 residues. The CDR3 bases are TGTGCCTGGAGTAGGGAGAGAGGGTTCGCGCAGTATTTT. Translation: CAWSRERGFAQYF.

The rearrangement joins TRBV19 to TRBJ2-5, with 8 bases aligning to TRBD2. The CDR3 totals 16 residues. Germline V gene lookup returns CDR1 LNHDA and CDR2 SQIVND (reference sequence). After removal of 3 bases from V and 2 bases from J, the junction contained 8 bases not matched to a gene. The chain's CDR3 is CASSIGGGTPQETQYF. DNA of the CDR3: TGTGCCAGTAGTATTGGCGGGGGGACCCCACAAGAGACCCAGTACTTC.

This clonotype has only a few counts. The chain recombines TRBV4-1 with TRBJ2-7; TRBD1 agrees at 10 bases. This CDR3 comprises 16 residues. V was clipped by 3 bases and J by 4 bases; unmatched bases: 9. Looked up from germline, CDR1 is MGHRA and CDR2 is YSYEKL. Here the CDR3 DNA reads TGCGCCAGCAGCCAGATGACGGGACAGGGGAAGTACGAGCAGTACTTC. Translation: CASSQMTGQGKYEQYF.

This clonotype was counted between two and nine times. This chain uses TRBV6-2 or TRBV6-3 with TRBJ2-1; 11 positions match TRBD2. There are 15 residues in the CDR3. V lost 0 bases, J lost 9 bases, and 4 bases stayed unmatched. Germline CDR1 and CDR2: MNHEY and SVGEGT. CDR3 sequence reads: CASSYSSGGAFEQFF. CDR3 nucleotide sequence: TGTGCCAGCAGTTACTCTAGCGGGGGGGCCTTTGAGCAGTTCTTC.

The rearrangement links TRBV12-3 or TRBV12-4 to TRBJ1-5; possibly TRBD1 for D (5 bases). The CDR3 length is 15 residues. V was pared by 1 base and J by 4 bases, with 11 bases between. CDR3 region: CASSLVTASNQPQHF. CDR3 nucleotide sequence: TGTGCCAGCAGTTTAGTGACAGCTTCTAATCAGCCCCAGCATTTT.

This clonotype showed up just a few times. The CDR3 reads CASRTRARGTGELFF. CDR3 coding DNA: TGTGCCAGCAGGACGCGGGCCCGGGGGACCGGGGAGCTGTTTTTT. This chain links TRBV3-1 with TRBJ2-2, with D tentatively TRBD2 (6 bases). The CDR3 extends over 15 amino acids. Looked up from germline, CDR1 is LGHDT and CDR2 is YNNKEL (reference sequence). Between the trimmed V and J ends, which lost 6 bases and 5 bases, there was a span of 16 bases.